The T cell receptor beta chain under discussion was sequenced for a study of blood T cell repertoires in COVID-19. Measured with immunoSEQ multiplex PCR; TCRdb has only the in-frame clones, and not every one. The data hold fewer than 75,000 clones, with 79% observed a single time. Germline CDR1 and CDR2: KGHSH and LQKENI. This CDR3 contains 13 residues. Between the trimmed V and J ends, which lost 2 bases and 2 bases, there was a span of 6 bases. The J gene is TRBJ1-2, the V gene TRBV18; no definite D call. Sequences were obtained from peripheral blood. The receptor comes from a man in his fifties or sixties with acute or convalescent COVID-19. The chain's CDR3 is CASSPTENYGYTF. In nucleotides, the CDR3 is TGTGCCAGCTCACCAACAGAGAACTATGGCTACACCTTC.